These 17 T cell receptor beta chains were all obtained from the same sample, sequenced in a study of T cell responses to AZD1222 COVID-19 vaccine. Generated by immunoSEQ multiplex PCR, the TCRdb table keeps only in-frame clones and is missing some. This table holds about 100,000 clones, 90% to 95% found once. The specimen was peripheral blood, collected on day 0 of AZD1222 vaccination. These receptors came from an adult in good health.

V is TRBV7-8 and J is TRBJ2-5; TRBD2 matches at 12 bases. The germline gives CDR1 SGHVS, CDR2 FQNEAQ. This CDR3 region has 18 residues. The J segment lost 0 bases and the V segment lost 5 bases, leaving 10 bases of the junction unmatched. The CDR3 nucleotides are TGTGCCAGCAGCCTCCGGACTAGCGGGGTTGAGTACCAAGAGACCCAGTACTTC. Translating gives CASSLRTSGVEYQETQYF.

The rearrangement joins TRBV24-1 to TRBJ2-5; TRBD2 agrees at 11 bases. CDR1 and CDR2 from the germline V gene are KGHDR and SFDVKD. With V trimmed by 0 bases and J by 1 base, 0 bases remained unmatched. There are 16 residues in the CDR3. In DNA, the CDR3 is TGTGCCACCAGTGATTTGACTAGCGGGGGCCAAGAGACCCAGTACTTC. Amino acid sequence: CATSDLTSGGQETQYF.

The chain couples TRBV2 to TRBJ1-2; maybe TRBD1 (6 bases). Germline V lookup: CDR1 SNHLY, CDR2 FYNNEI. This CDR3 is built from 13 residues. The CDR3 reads CANREAGEYGYTF. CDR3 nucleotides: TGTGCGAACAGGGAGGCAGGGGAATATGGCTACACCTTC.

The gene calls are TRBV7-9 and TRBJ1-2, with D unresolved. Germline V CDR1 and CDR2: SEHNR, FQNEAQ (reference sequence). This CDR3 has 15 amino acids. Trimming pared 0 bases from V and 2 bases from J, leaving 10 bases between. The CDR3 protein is CASSLAGGTNYGYTF. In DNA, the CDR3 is TGTGCCAGCAGCTTAGCAGGCGGCACCAACTATGGCTACACCTTC. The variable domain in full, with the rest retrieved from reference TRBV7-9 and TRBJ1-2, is DTGVSQNPRHKITKRGQNVTFRCDPISEHNRLYWYRQTLGQGPEFLTYFQNEAQLEKSRLLSDRFSAERPKGSFSTLEIQRTEQGDSAMYLCASSLAGGTNYGYTFGSGTRLTVV.

The CDR3 protein is CASRPKQGRDTEAFF. CDR3 in DNA: TGTGCCAGTAGGCCCAAACAAGGCCGAGACACTGAAGCTTTCTTT. This chain uses TRBV19 with TRBJ1-1; D call uncertain. Germline CDR1 and CDR2: LNHDA and SQIVND (reference sequence). The V end lost 6 bases, the J end lost 3 bases, and 17 bases lay between the germline ends. The CDR3 is 15 amino acids.

The CDR3: CASSLDGGDADTQYF. The CDR3 coding sequence is TGCGCCAGCAGCTTGGACGGGGGGGACGCAGATACGCAGTATTTT. This chain joins TRBV5-1 and TRBJ2-3; the match to TRBD2 covers 8 bases. The length of the CDR3 is 15 residues. In germline, CDR1 is SGHRS, CDR2 YFSETQ. Trimming at V came to 0 bases and at J to 4 bases, leaving 4 bases not matched to a gene.

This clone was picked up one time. The CDR3 region is CASRPKVTNTEAFF. Here the CDR3 DNA reads TGTGCCAGCAGACCAAAGGTTACCAACACTGAAGCTTTCTTT. The chain couples TRBV7-2 to TRBJ1-1; unclear D gene. Trimming pared 6 bases from V and 2 bases from J, leaving 13 bases between. Germline V gene data show CDR1 as SGHTA and CDR2 as FQGNSA. This CDR3 has 14 amino acids.

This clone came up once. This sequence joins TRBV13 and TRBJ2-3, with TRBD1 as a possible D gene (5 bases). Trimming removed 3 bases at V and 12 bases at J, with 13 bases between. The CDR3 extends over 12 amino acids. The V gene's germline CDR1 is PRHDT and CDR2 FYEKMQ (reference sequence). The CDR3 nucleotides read TGTGCCAGCAGCTTGAGGCTAGGGGCTCAGTATTTT. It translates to CASSLRLGAQYF.

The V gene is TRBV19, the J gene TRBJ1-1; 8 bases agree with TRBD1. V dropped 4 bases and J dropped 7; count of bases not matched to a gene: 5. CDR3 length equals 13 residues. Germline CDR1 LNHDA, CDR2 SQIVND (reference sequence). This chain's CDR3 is CASSTTGQGEAFF. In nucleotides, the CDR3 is TGTGCCAGTAGTACCACTGGACAGGGTGAAGCTTTCTTT.

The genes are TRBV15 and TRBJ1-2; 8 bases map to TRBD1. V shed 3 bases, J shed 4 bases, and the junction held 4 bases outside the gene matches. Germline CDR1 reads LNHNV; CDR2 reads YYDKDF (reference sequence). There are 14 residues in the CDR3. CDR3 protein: CATSRDRDFYGYTF. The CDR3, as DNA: TGTGCCACCAGCAGGGACAGGGATTTCTATGGCTACACCTTC.

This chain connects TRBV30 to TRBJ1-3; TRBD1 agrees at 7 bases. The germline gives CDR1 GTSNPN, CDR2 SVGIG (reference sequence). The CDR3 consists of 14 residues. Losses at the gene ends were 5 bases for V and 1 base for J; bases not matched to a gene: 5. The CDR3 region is CAWQLRGSGNTIYF. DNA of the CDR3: TGTGCCTGGCAACTCAGGGGGTCTGGAAACACCATATATTTT.

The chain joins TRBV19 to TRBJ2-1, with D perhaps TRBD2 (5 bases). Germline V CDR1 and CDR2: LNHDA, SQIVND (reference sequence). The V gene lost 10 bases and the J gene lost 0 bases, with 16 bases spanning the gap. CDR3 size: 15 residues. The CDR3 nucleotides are TGTGCCACTACAAGCGGAATTAGCTCCTACAATGAGCAGTTCTTC. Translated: CATTSGISSYNEQFF.

The CDR3 sequence is CASSLSMDHIYEQYF. The CDR3 DNA is TGTGCCAGCAGTTTATCGATGGATCATATATACGAGCAGTACTTC. The chain employs TRBV27 and TRBJ2-7; no firm D call. V was trimmed by 0 bases and J by 4 bases, leaving 13 bases between them. CDR1 and CDR2 (germline): MNHEY, SMNVEV (reference sequence). This CDR3 spans 15 amino acids.

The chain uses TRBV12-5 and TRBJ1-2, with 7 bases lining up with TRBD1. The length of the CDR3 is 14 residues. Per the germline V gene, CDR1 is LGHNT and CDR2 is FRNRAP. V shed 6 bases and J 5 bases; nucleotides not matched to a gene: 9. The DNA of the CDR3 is TGTGCTAGTGGACGGACAGGAGATACTTATGGCTACACCTTC. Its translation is CASGRTGDTYGYTF.

The CDR3 bases are TGTGCCAGCAGTCCGGGTGGGGAGGCTTTCTTT. This sequence encodes CASSPGGEAFF. The V call is TRBV12-3 or TRBV12-4, the J call TRBJ1-1; D uncertain. Trimming shortened V by 5 bases and J by 11 bases, and 12 bases separated the two germline ends. There are 11 residues in the CDR3.

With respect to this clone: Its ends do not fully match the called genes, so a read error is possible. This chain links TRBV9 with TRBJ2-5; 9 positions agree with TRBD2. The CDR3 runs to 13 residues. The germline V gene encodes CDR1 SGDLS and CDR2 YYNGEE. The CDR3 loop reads CASSVAGAETQYF. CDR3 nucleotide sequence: TGTGCCAGCAGTGTAGCGGGGGCGGAGACCCAGTACTTC.

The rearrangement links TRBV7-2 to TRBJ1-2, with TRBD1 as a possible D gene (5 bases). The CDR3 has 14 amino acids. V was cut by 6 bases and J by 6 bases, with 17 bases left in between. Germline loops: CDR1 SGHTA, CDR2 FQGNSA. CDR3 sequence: CASRIGATENGYTF. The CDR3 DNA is TGTGCCAGCAGAATTGGGGCGACGGAAAATGGCTACACCTTC. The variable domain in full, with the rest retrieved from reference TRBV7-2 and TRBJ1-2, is GAGVSQSPSNKVTEKGKDVELRCDPISGHTALYWYRQSLGQGLEFLIYFQGNSAPDKSGLPSDRFSAERTGGSVSTLTIQRTQQEDSAVYLCASRIGATENGYTFGSGTRLTVV.